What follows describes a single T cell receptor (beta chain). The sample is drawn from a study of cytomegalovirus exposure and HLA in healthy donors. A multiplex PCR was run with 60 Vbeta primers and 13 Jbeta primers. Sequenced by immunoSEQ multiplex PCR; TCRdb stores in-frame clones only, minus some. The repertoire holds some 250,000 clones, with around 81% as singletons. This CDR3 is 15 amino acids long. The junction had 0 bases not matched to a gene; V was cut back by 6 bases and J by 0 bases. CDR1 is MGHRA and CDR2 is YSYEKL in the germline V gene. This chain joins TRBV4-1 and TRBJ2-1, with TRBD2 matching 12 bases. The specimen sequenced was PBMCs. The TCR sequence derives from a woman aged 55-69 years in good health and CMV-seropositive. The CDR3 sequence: CASRTSGSSYNEQFF. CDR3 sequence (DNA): TGCGCCAGCAGGACTAGCGGGAGCTCCTACAATGAGCAGTTCTTC.